The TCR beta chain described here comes from a study of cytomegalovirus exposure and HLA in healthy donors. Study results and caveats: Upon later analysis, HLA-associated TCR beta chains proved more clonally expanded than other, equally common chains. The study labeled approximately 150 TCR beta chains cytomegalovirus-associated. Reportedly, HLA-A and HLA-B alleles of most subjects were accurately predicted from TCR beta. Common viral pathogens (according to a later analysis) appeared linked to several of the most significant clusters.

PCR was performed using 60 Vbeta and 13 Jbeta primers. Profiling relied on immunoSEQ multiplex PCR, and the TCRdb table lists in-frame clones only, not all of them. This sample carries about 54,000 clones, approximately 82% of them seen once, and the ten largest clones take less than 4%. This clone was counted only a few times. What it binds is unknown. Sequenced: PBMCs. The TCR sequence derives from a woman under 30 in good health and CMV-seronegative.

In DNA form, the CDR3 reads TGTGCCAGCAGTGGCGGAGCCGGACTAGCGGGGTTGGATGAGCAGTTCTTC. It codes for CASSGGAGLAGLDEQFF. V gene TRBV27 combines with J gene TRBJ2-1; 12 positions match TRBD2. The CDR3 runs 17 residues. CDR1 is MNHEY, CDR2 SMNVEV, per germline (reference sequence). Trimming took 5 bases from V and 8 from J; bases not matched to a gene: 13.